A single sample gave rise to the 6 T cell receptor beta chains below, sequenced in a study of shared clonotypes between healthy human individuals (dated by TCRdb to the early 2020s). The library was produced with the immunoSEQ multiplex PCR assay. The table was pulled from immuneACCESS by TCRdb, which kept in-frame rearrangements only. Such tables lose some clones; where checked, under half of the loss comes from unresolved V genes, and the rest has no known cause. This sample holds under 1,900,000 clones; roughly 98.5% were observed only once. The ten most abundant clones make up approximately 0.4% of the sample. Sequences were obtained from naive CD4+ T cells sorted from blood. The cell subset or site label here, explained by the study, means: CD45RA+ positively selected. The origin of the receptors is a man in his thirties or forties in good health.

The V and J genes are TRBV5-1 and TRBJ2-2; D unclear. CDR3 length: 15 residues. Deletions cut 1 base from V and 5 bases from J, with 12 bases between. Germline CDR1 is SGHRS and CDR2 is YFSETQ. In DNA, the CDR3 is TGCGCCAGCAGCTTGCGGCCAATACCGACCGGGGAGCTGTTTTTT. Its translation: CASSLRPIPTGELFF.

CDR3 residues: CASSRILGSYNEQFF. Written as DNA, the CDR3 is TGTGCCAGCAGCAGGATCCTTGGATCCTACAATGAGCAGTTCTTC. The genes are TRBV7-3 and TRBJ2-1; D call uncertain. Trimming pared 5 bases from V and 1 base from J, leaving 12 bases between. CDR1 and CDR2 (germline): SGHTA, FQGTGA. The CDR3 spans 15 residues.

The CDR3: CASSATGTRADTQYF. DNA for the CDR3: TGTGCCAGCAGCGCAACCGGGACTAGGGCTGATACGCAGTATTTT. The chain employs TRBV9 and TRBJ2-3, with 8 bases fitting TRBD2. The length of the CDR3 is 15 residues. Germline trimming cut 3 bases from V and 6 bases from J; bases unmatched to any gene: 9. Germline V lookup: CDR1 SGDLS, CDR2 YYNGEE.

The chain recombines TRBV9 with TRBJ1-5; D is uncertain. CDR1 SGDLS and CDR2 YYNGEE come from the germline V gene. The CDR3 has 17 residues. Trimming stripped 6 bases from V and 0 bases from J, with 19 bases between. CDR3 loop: CASIPRYREISNQPQHF. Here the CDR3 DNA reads TGTGCCAGCATCCCTAGGTACCGGGAGATTAGCAATCAGCCCCAGCATTTT.

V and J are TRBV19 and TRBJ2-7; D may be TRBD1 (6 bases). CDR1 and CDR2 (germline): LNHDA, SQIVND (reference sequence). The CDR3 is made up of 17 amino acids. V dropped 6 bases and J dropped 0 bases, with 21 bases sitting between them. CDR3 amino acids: CASSLWPQGSSSYEQYF. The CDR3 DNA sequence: TGTGCCAGTAGCCTCTGGCCACAGGGCTCCAGCTCCTACGAGCAGTACTTC.

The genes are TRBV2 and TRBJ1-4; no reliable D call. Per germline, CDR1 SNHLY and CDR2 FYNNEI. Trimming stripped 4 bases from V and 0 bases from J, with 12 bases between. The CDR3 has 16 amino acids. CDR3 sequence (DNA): TGTGCCAGCAGTGCTCGGGCATCCCCAACTAATGAAAAACTGTTTTTT. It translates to CASSARASPTNEKLFF.